Shown below are 13 T cell receptor beta chains from a single sample sequenced in a study of shared clonotypes between healthy human individuals (dated by TCRdb to 2019 to 2021). CD8 naive samples consisted of CD45RO-negative cells that were positively selected for CCR7, yielding a CD45RA+CCR7+ population without TemRA cells. The library was obtained by the immunoSEQ multiplex PCR assay. Here the immuneACCESS table is served through TCRdb, limited to in-frame sequences with V and J called. Missing clones are a known gap in these copies; in checked studies unresolved V genes cover under half, and the rest lacks a known reason. The sample table lists about 680,000 clones, about 90% of them with a count of one. 24% of the sample is taken by the ten largest. The sequencing input was naive CD8+ T cells sorted from blood. In the paper's terms, the cell subset or site label means: CD45RA+CCR7+. The receptors here all came from a man aged 30-40 years in good health.

V usage is TRBV27 and J usage is TRBJ2-7; 8 bases fit TRBD1. This CDR3 is 15 amino acids long. The germline CDR1 and CDR2 sequences are MNHEY and SMNVEV (reference sequence). V lost 6 bases to trimming and J lost 5 bases; unmatched junction nucleotides: 12. CDR3 nucleotides: TGTGCCAGCAGCCCAAGGGACAGGCCCACGGACGAGCAGTACTTC. Protein product: CASSPRDRPTDEQYF.

The rearrangement uses TRBV27 and TRBJ1-1; TRBD1 might be the D (5 bases). CDR3 length: 14 residues. Germline assignment: CDR1 MNHEY and CDR2 SMNVEV (reference sequence). The germline V and J ends were trimmed by 10 bases and 5 bases, with 20 bases remaining between them. CDR3 nucleotides: TGTGCCACCCAGTTGGGGGGGGGACGGACTGAAGCTTTCTTT. Residues: CATQLGGGRTEAFF.

The rearrangement links TRBV14 to TRBJ2-7; TRBD1 might be the D (5 bases). Trimming stripped 4 bases from V and 2 bases from J, with 9 bases between. CDR1 is SGHDN, CDR2 FVKESK, per germline. The CDR3 contains 13 residues. CDR3 bases: TGTGCCAGCAGCCCTGGGGCACCCTACGAGCAGTACTTC. It encodes CASSPGAPYEQYF.

The genes are TRBV9 and TRBJ2-7, with D tentatively TRBD1 or TRBD2 (5 bases each). Looked up from germline, CDR1 is SGDLS and CDR2 is YYNGEE. The CDR3 totals 15 residues. V dropped 5 bases and J dropped 2 bases, with 17 bases sitting between them. CDR3 coding DNA: TGTGCCAGCAGTGTCATTTCGGGGCCCACCTACGAGCAGTACTTC. The encoded protein is CASSVISGPTYEQYF.

The rearrangement joins TRBV6-6 to TRBJ2-7; 14 bases match TRBD2. The V and J ends lost 8 bases and 3 bases, in that order; junction bases with no gene match: 9. The CDR3 has 16 residues. The V gene's germline CDR1 is MNHNY and CDR2 SVGAGI (reference sequence). CDR3 nucleotide sequence: TGTGCCAGCTTGGGGACTAGCGGGAGACTGGGCTACGAGCAGTACTTC. This encodes CASLGTSGRLGYEQYF.

J is TRBJ2-1 and V is TRBV29-1; TRBD2 is a possible D gene (6 bases). The CDR3 consists of 12 residues. V was clipped by 0 bases and J by 10 bases, with 10 bases between them. Germline CDR1 reads SQVTM; CDR2 reads ANQGSEA. The CDR3 here is CSVEEGLPEQFF. The CDR3 DNA follows: TGCAGCGTTGAAGAGGGACTCCCAGAGCAGTTCTTC.

The gene calls are TRBV5-1 and TRBJ1-3; no clear D. V was clipped by 4 bases and J by 0 bases, with 14 bases between them. The CDR3 sequence is 16 residues long. The V gene's germline CDR1 is SGHRS and CDR2 YFSETQ. The CDR3 coding sequence is TGCGCCAGCAGCCCGGAGTTTCGGAGCTCTGGAAACACCATATATTTT. Encoded protein: CASSPEFRSSGNTIYF.

The chain recombines TRBV7-2 with TRBJ2-5; 9 bases line up with TRBD2. Germline V CDR1 and CDR2: SGHTA, FQGNSA. The trim removed 5 bases at V and 1 base at J, leaving 5 bases unmatched. CDR3 length: 15 residues. The CDR3 region is CASSPGLASQETQYF. CDR3 sequence (DNA): TGTGCCAGCAGCCCCGGACTAGCGAGCCAAGAGACCCAGTACTTC.

The chain employs TRBV29-1 and TRBJ2-7; either TRBD1 or TRBD2 may fit D (5 bases each). The CDR3 contains 16 residues. Looked up from germline, CDR1 is SQVTM and CDR2 is ANQGSEA. V shed 0 bases and J shed 6 bases, with 21 bases lying between them. The CDR3 loop reads CSVEDHPGQTGGEQYF. DNA of the CDR3: TGCAGCGTTGAAGATCACCCTGGCCAGACTGGGGGCGAGCAGTACTTC.

The rearrangement links TRBV7-2 to TRBJ2-1; TRBD2 might be the D (6 bases). The V and J ends lost 0 bases and 9 bases respectively, with 15 bases between them. Germline V gene sequence: CDR1 SGHTA, CDR2 FQGNSA. This CDR3 contains 15 residues. CDR3 DNA: TGTGCCAGCAGCTTAGCGGGTAGCGGCTCGGTTGAGCAGTTCTTC. It is translated as CASSLAGSGSVEQFF.

V usage is TRBV28 and J usage is TRBJ2-4, with D maybe TRBD1 (6 bases). The ends were cut back, 8 bases at V and 9 bases at J, with 17 bases in the middle. CDR1 and CDR2 (germline): MDHEN, SYDVKM. The CDR3 loop spans 13 amino acids. The CDR3 protein is CASRTALTAIQYF. CDR3 DNA: TGTGCCAGCCGGACAGCTTTGACGGCCATTCAGTACTTC.

This sequence joins TRBV11-2 and TRBJ2-7; 7 bases are shared with TRBD2. The CDR3 totals 13 residues. V shed 7 bases and J 5 bases; nucleotides not matched to a gene: 8. Germline values: CDR1 SGHAT, CDR2 FQNNGV. The CDR3: CASTVRTRDEQYF. The CDR3 DNA follows: TGTGCCAGCACCGTTCGGACTAGGGACGAGCAGTACTTC.

This chain connects TRBV11-2 to TRBJ2-3; weak D call: TRBD1 (5 bases). Germline V CDR1 and CDR2: SGHAT, FQNNGV. Deletions cut 8 bases from V and 2 bases from J, with 11 bases between. The CDR3 is made up of 13 amino acids. The CDR3 spells CASGAPHTDTQYF. The CDR3 DNA sequence: TGTGCCAGCGGGGCCCCACACACAGATACGCAGTATTTT.